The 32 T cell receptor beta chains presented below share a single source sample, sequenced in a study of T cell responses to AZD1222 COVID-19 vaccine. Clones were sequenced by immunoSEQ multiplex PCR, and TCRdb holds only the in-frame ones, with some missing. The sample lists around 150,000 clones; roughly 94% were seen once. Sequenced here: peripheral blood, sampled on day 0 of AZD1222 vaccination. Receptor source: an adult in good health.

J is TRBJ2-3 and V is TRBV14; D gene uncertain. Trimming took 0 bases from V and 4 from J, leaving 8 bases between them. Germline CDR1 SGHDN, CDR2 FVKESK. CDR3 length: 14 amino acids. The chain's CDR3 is CASSQDRMADTQYF. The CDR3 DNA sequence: TGTGCCAGCAGCCAAGATCGAATGGCAGATACGCAGTATTTT.

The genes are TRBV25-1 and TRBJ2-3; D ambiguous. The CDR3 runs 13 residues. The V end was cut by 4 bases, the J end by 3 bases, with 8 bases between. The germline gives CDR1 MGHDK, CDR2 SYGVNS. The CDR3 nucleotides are TGTGCCAGCAGTGTGGGCGTTACAGATACGCAGTATTTT. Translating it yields CASSVGVTDTQYF.

The CDR3 here is CASSMTSRSHEQFF. CDR3 nucleotide sequence: TGTGCCAGTAGTATGACTAGCAGGTCCCATGAGCAGTTCTTC. The rearrangement joins TRBV19 to TRBJ2-1; 7 bases line up with TRBD2. The V gene end was trimmed by 3 bases and the J gene end by 8 bases; junction bases not matched to a gene: 7. This CDR3 is built from 14 residues. CDR1 is LNHDA, CDR2 SQIVND, per germline (reference sequence).

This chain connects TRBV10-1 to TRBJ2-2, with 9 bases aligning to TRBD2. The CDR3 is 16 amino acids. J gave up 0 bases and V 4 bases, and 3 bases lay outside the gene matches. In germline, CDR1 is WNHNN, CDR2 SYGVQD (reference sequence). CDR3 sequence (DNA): TGCGCCAGCAGTGTGAGCGGGGGGACGAACACCGGGGAGCTGTTTTTT. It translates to CASSVSGGTNTGELFF.

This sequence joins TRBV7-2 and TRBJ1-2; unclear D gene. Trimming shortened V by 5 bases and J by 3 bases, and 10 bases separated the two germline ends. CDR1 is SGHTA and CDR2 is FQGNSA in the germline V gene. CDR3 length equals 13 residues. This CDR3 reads CASSPQRDYGYTF. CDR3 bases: TGTGCCAGCAGCCCCCAAAGAGACTATGGCTACACCTTC.

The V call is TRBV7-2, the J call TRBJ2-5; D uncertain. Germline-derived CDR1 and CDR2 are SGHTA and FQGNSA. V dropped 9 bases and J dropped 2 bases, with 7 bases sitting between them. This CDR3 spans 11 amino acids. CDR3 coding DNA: TGTGCCAGTACCAATCAAGAGACCCAGTACTTC. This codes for CASTNQETQYF.

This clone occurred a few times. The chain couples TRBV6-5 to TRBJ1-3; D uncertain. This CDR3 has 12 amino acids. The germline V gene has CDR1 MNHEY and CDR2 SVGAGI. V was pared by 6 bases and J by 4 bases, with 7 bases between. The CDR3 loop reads CASRADGNTIYF. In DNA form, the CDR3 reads TGTGCCAGCAGAGCAGACGGAAACACCATATATTTT.

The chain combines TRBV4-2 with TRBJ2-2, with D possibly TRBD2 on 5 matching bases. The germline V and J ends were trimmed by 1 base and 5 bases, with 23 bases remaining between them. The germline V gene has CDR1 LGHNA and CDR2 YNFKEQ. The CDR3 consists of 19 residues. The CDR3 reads CASSQVSGEGTTDTGELFF. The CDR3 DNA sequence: TGTGCCAGCAGCCAAGTCTCTGGCGAGGGTACTACCGATACCGGGGAGCTGTTTTTT.

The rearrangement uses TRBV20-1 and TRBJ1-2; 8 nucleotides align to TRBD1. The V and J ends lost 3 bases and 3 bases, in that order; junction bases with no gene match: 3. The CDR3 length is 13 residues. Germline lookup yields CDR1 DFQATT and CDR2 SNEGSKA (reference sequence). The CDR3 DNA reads TGCAGTGCTAGTACGGGACAGGACTATGGCTACACCTTC. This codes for CSASTGQDYGYTF.

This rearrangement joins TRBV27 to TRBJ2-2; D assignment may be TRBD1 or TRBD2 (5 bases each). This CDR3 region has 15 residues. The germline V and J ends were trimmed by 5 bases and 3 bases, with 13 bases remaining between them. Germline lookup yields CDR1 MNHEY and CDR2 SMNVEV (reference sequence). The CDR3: CASSGRVGDTGELFF. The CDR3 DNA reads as TGTGCCAGCAGTGGCAGGGTCGGGGACACCGGGGAGCTGTTTTTT.

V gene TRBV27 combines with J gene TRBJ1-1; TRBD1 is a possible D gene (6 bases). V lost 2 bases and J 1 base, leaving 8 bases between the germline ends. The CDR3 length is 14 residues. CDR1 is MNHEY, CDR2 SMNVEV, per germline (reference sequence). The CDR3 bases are TGTGCCAGCAGTTTAGGCAGGGGGAACACTGAAGCTTTCTTT. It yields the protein CASSLGRGNTEAFF.

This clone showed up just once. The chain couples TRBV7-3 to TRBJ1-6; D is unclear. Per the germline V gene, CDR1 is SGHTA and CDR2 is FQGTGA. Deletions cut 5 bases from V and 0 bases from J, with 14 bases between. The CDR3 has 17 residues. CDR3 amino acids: CASSLRPTSSYNSPLHF. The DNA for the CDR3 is TGTGCCAGCAGCCTCCGACCCACGAGCTCCTATAATTCACCCCTCCACTTT. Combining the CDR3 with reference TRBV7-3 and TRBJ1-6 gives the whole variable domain GAGVSQTPSNKVTEKGKYVELRCDPISGHTALYWYRQSLGQGPEFLIYFQGTGAADDSGLPNDRFFAVRPEGSVSTLKIQRTERGDSAVYLCASSLRPTSSYNSPLHFGNGTRLTVT.

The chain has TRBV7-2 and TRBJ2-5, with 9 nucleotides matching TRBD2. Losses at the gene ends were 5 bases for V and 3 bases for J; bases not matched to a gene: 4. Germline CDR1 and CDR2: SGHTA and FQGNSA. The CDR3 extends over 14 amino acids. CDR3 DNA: TGTGCCAGCAGCAACATAGCGGGAGAAGAGACCCAGTACTTC. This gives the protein CASSNIAGEETQYF.

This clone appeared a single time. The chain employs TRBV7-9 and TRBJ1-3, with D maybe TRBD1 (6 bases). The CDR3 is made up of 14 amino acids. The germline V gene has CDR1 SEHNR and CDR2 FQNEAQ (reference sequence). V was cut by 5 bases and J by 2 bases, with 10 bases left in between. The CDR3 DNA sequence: TGTGCCAGCAGCCGTACAGGGCCTGGAAACACCATATATTTT. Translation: CASSRTGPGNTIYF.

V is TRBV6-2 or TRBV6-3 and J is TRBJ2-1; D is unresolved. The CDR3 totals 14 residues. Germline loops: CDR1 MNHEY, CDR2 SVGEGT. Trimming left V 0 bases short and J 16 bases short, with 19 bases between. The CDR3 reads CASSYSPSVASQFF. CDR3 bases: TGTGCCAGCAGTTACTCGCCTTCCGTGGCTAGTCAATTCTTC.

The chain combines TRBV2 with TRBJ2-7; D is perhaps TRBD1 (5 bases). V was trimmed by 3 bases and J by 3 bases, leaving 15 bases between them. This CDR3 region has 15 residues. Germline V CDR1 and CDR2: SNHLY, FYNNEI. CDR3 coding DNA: TGTGCCAGCAGTGAGGCCCAGGGATTGCTCTACGAGCAGTACGTC. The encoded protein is CASSEAQGLLYEQYV.

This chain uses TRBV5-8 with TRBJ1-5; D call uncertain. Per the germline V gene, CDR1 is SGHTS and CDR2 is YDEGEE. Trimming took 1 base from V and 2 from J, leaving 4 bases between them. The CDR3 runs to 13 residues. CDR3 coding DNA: TGTGCCAGCAGCTTGAGGGGCAATCAGCCCCAGCATTTT. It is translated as CASSLRGNQPQHF.

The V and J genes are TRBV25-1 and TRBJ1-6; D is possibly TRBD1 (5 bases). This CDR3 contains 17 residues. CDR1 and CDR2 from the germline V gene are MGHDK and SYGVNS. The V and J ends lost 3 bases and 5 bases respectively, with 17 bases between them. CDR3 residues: CASSDNARQGDNSPLHF. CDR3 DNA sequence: TGTGCCAGCAGTGACAACGCCCGGCAGGGCGATAATTCACCCCTCCACTTT.

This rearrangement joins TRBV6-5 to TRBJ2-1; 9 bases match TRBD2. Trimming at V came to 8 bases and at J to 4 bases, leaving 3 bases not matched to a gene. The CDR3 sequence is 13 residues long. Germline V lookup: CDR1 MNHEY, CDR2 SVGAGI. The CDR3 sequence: CASGTSGYNEQFF. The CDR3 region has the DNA TGTGCCAGCGGAACTAGCGGGTACAATGAGCAGTTCTTC.

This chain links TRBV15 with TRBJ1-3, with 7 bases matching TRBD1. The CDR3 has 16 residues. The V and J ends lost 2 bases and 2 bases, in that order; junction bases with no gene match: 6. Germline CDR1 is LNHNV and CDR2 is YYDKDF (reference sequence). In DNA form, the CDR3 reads TGTGCCACCAGCAGAAAACAGGGGAACCCTGGAAACACCATATATTTT. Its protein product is CATSRKQGNPGNTIYF.

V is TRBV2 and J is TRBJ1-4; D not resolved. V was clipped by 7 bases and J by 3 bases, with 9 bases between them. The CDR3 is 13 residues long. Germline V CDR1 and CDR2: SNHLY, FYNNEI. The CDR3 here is CASIWQANEKLFF. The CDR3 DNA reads TGTGCCAGCATATGGCAGGCTAATGAAAAACTGTTTTTT.

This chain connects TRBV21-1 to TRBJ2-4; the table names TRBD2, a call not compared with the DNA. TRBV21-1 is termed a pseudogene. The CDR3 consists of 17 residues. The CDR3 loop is CASSKGGKGLAKNIQYF. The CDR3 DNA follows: TGTGCCAGCAGCAAAGGGGGAAAAGGACTAGCCAAAAACATTCAGTACTTC.

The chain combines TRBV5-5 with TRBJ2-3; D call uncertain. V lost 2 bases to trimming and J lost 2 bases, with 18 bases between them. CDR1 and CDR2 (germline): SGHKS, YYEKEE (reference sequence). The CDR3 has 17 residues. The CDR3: CASSFDLWRSPTDTQYF. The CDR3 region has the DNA TGTGCCAGCAGCTTTGATCTGTGGCGGAGTCCCACAGATACGCAGTATTTT.

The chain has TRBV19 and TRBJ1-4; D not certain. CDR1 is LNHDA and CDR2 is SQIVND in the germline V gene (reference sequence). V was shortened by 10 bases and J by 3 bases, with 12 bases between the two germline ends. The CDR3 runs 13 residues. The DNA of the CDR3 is TGTGCCACAACCCGGGCGGCTAATGAAAAACTGTTTTTT. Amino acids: CATTRAANEKLFF.

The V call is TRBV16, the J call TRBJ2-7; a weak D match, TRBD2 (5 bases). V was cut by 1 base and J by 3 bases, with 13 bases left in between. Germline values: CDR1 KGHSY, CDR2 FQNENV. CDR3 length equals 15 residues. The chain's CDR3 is CASSQFLGLDYEQYV. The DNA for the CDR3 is TGTGCCAGCAGCCAATTCTTAGGACTGGACTACGAGCAGTACGTC.

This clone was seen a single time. The CDR3 loop is CASSHNYGYTF. The CDR3 region has the DNA TGTGCCAGCAGTCACAACTATGGCTACACCTTC. The V and J genes are TRBV25-1 and TRBJ1-2; D is undetermined. V was pared by 5 bases and J by 2 bases, with 3 bases between. Germline assignment: CDR1 MGHDK and CDR2 SYGVNS. The CDR3 sequence is 11 residues long.

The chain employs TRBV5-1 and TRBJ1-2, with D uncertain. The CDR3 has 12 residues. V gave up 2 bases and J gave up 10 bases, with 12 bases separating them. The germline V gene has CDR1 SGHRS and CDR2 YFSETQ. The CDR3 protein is CASSLVGWDYTF. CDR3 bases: TGCGCCAGCAGCTTAGTCGGGTGGGACTACACCTTC.

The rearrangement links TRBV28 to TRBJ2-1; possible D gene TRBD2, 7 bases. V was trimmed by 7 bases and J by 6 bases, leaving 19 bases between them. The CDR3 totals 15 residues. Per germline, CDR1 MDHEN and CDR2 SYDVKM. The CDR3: CASMWPGGAPNEQFF. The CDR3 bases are TGTGCCAGCATGTGGCCGGGGGGCGCCCCCAATGAGCAGTTCTTC.

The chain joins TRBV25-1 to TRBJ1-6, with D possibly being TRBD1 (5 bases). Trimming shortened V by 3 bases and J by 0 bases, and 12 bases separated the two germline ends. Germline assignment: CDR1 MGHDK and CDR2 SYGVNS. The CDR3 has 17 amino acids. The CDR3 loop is CASSDGGMSSYNSPLHF. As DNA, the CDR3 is TGTGCCAGCAGTGATGGGGGAATGAGCTCCTATAATTCACCCCTCCACTTT. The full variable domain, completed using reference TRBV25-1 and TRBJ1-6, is EADIYQTPRYLVIGTGKKITLECSQTMGHDKMYWYQQDPGMELHLIHYSYGVNSTEKGDLSSESTVSRIRTEHFPLTLESARPSHTSQYLCASSDGGMSSYNSPLHFGNGTRLTVT.

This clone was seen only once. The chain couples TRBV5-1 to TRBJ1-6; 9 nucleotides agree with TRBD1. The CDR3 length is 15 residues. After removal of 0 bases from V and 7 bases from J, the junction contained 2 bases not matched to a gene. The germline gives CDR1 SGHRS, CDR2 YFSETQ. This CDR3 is CASSLETGGNSPLHF. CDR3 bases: TGCGCCAGCAGCTTGGAAACAGGGGGCAATTCACCCCTCCACTTT.

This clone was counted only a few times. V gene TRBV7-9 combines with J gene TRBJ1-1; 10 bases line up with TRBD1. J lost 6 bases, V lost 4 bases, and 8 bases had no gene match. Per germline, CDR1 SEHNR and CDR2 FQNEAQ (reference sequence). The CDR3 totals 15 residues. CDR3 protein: CASSSSWDRGSEAFF. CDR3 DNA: TGTGCCAGCAGCTCCTCCTGGGACAGGGGCTCTGAAGCTTTCTTT.

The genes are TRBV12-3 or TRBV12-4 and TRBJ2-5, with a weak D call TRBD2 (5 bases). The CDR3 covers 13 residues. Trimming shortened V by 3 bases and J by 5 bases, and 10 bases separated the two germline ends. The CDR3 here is CASSFEGTETQYF. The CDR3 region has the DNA TGTGCCAGCAGTTTTGAGGGAACGGAGACCCAGTACTTC.